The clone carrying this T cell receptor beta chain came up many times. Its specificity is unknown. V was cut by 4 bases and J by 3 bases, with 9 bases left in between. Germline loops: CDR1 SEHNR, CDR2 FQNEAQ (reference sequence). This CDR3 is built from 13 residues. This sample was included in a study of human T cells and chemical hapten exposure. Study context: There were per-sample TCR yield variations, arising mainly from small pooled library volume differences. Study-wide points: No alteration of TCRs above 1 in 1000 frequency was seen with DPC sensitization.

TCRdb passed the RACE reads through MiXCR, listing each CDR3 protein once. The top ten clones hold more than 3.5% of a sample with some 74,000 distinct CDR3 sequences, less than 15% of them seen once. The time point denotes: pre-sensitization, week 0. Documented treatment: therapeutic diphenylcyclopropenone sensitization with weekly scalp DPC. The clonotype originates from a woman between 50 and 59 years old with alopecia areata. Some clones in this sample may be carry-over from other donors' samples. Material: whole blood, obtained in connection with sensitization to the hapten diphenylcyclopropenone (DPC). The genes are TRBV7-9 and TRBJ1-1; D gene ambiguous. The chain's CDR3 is CASSSIGDTEAFF. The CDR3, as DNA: TGTGCCAGCAGCTCGATAGGCGACACTGAAGCTTTCTTT.